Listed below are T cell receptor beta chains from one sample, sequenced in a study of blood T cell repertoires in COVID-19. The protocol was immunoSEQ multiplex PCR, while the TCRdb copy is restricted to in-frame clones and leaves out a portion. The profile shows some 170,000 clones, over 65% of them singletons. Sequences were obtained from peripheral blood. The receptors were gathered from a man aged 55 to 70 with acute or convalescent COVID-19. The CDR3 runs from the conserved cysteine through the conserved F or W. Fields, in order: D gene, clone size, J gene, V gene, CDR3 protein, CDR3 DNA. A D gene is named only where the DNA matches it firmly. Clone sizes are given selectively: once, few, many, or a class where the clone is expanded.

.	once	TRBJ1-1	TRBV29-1	CSVDPGGTEAFF	TGCAGCGTTGATCCGGGCGGGACCGAAGCTTTCTTT
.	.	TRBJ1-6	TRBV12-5	CASGLNAGSPLHF	TGTGCTAGTGGTTTGAACGCGGGTTCACCCCTCCACTTT
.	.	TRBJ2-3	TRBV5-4	CASSLQGRTDTQYF	TGTGCCAGCAGCTTACAGGGCCGCACAGATACGCAGTATTTT
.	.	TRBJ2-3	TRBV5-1	CASSLESPADTQYF	TGCGCCAGCAGCTTGGAATCCCCAGCAGATACGCAGTATTTT
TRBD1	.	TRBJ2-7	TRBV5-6	CASKAWGRGSWYEQYF	TGTGCCAGCAAAGCTTGGGGCAGGGGGAGTTGGTACGAGCAGTACTTC
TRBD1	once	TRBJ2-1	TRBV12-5	CASGPGTGAGNEQFF	TGTGCTAGTGGTCCCGGGACAGGGGCAGGCAATGAGCAGTTCTTC
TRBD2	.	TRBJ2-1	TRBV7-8	CASSLVRLAGGTVEQFF	TGTGCCAGCAGCTTAGTCAGACTAGCGGGGGGAACCGTTGAGCAGTTCTTC
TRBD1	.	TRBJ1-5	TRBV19	CASSGTAGNQPQHF	TGTGCCAGTAGTGGGACAGCCGGAAATCAGCCCCAGCATTTT
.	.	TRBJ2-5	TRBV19	CASSMEGRETQYF	TGTGCCAGTAGTATGGAGGGGCGAGAGACCCAGTACTTC
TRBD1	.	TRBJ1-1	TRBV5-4	CATRRGREGLNTEAFF	TGTGCCACCCGCAGGGGGCGCGAAGGTCTGAACACTGAAGCTTTCTTT
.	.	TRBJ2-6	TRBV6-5	CASSSLGAGANVLTF	TGTGCCAGCAGCTCCTTAGGGGCTGGGGCCAACGTCCTGACTTTC
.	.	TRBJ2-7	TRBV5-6	CASSLFRTGSSYEQYF	TGTGCCAGCAGCTTGTTCAGGACCGGGAGCTCCTACGAGCAGTACTTC
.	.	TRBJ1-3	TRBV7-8	CASSLGLLRRGNTIYF	TGTGCCAGCAGCTTAGGTCTCCTACGGAGAGGAAACACCATATATTTT
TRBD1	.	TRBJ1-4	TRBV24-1	CATSDTGVDEKLFF	TGTGCCACCAGTGATACAGGGGTGGATGAAAAACTGTTTTTT
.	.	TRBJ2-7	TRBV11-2	CASTLAWAGAHEQYF	TGTGCCAGCACCCTAGCTTGGGCGGGGGCCCACGAGCAGTACTTC
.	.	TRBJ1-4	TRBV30	CAWSARGGSNEKLFF	TGTGCCTGGAGTGCTCGGGGGGGATCTAATGAAAAACTGTTTTTT
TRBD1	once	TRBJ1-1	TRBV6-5	CASSKEQGVGTEAFF	TGTGCCAGCAGTAAGGAACAGGGGGTAGGTACTGAAGCTTTCTTT
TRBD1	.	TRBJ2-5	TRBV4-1	CASSQTDRGEKTQYF	TGCGCCAGCAGCCAAACCGACAGGGGAGAGAAGACCCAGTACTTC
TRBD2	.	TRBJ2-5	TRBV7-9	CASSVGTNGEETQYF	TGTGCCAGCAGCGTGGGGACTAATGGGGAAGAGACCCAGTACTTC
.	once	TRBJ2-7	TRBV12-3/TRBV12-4	CASSLRQWADPYF	TGTGCCAGCAGTTTAAGACAGTGGGCGGATCCGTACTTC
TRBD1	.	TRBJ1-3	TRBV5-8	CASSLDRVSGNTIYF	TGTGCCAGCAGCCTGGACAGGGTCTCTGGAAACACCATATATTTT
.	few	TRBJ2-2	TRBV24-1	CATSDATRNTGELFF	TGTGCCACCAGTGACGCCACACGAAACACCGGGGAGCTGTTTTTT
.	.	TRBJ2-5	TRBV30	CAWSLRETQYF	TGTGCCTGGAGTCTCCGGGAGACCCAGTACTTC
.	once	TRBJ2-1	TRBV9	CASSVQHYNEQFF	TGTGCCAGCAGCGTACAACACTACAATGAGCAGTTCTTC
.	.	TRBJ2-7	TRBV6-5	CASSYSGPGNPHEQYF	TGTGCCAGCAGTTACTCTGGGCCAGGGAACCCTCACGAGCAGTACTTC
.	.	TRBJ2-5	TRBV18	CASSPLTQETQYF	TGTGCCAGCTCACCGCTAACCCAAGAGACCCAGTACTTC
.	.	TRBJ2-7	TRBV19	CASSMVGREQYF	TGTGCCAGTAGTATGGTCGGTCGCGAGCAGTACTTC
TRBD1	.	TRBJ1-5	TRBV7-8	CASSIRDRDQPQHF	TGTGCCAGCAGCATCCGGGACAGAGATCAGCCCCAGCATTTT
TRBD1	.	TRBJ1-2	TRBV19	CASSVTGGVYYGYTF	TGTGCCAGTAGTGTCACAGGGGGCGTCTACTATGGCTACACCTTC
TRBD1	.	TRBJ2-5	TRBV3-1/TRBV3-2	CASSHTGEETQYF	TGTGCCAGCAGCCATACAGGGGAGGAGACCCAGTACTTC
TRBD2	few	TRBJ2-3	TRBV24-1	CATSDYPSGGALDTQYF	TGTGCCACCAGTGATTACCCTAGCGGGGGGGCATTGGATACGCAGTATTTT
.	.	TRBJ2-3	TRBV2	CASSEGGGDTQYF	TGTGCCAGCAGTGAAGGGGGAGGAGATACGCAGTATTTT
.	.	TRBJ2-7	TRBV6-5	CASSLDRRDYEQYF	TGTGCCAGCAGTTTGGACAGGCGGGACTACGAGCAGTACTTC
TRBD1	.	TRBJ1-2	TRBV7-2	CASSTLTGVVWYGYTF	TGTGCCAGCAGCACCTTGACAGGGGTGGTTTGGTATGGCTACACCTTC
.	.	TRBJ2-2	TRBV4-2	CASSHVTAEELFF	TGTGCCAGCAGCCATGTCACAGCCGAGGAGCTGTTTTTT
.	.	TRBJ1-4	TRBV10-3	CAVSGVGSDEKLFF	TGTGCCGTGTCGGGGGTAGGGTCGGATGAAAAACTGTTTTTT
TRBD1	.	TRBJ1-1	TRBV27	CASRIQFGTVSSEAFF	TGTGCCAGCAGAATTCAATTTGGGACAGTGAGCTCTGAAGCTTTCTTT
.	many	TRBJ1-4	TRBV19	CASSRRRTAFKKLFF	TGTGCCAGTAGTCGTCGCAGGACAGCTTTCAAAAAACTGTTTTTT
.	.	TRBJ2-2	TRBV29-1	CSGEGENTGELFF	TGCAGCGGGGAAGGGGAGAACACCGGGGAGCTGTTTTTT
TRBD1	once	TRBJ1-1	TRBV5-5	CASSLGQGIMNTEAFF	TGTGCCAGCAGCTTGGGACAGGGGATTATGAACACTGAAGCTTTCTTT
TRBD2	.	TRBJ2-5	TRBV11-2	CASSPSGGAAETQYF	TGTGCCAGCAGCCCAAGCGGGGGGGCCGCCGAGACCCAGTACTTC
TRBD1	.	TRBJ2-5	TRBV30	CAWSVRAGGETQYF	TGTGCCTGGAGTGTAAGGGCAGGGGGAGAGACCCAGTACTTC
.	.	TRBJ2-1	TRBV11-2	CASRQGSPEQFF	TGTGCCAGCAGGCAGGGGTCGCCTGAGCAGTTCTTC
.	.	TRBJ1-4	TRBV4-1	CASSQYSTNEKLFF	TGCGCCAGCAGCCAATATTCAACTAATGAAAAACTGTTTTTT
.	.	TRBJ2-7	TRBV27	CASSFNGFNEQYF	TGTGCCAGCAGTTTCAACGGGTTCAACGAGCAGTACTTC
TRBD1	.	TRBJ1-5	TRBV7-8	CASSPGQGVNQPQHF	TGTGCCAGCAGCCCGGGACAGGGGGTAAATCAGCCCCAGCATTTT
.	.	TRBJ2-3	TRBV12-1	CASSFGQGKKIGHTDTQYF	TGTGCCAGCAGCTTTGGACAGGGAAAGAAGATAGGACACACAGATACGCAGTATTTT